This T cell receptor beta chain was sequenced in a study of T cell changes during pregnancy in multiple sclerosis. The V segment lost 5 bases and the J segment 3 bases; nucleotides outside the gene matches: 4. This CDR3 spans 15 amino acids. Germline V gene data show CDR1 as SEHNR and CDR2 as FQNEAQ (reference sequence). Sequenced by immunoSEQ multiplex PCR; TCRdb stores in-frame clones only, minus some. The sample records 42,000 or so clones, 80% to 95% being singletons. Material: CD8+ T cells from peripheral blood mononuclear cells, obtained in the first trimester of pregnancy. The receptor was isolated from a female donor with multiple sclerosis, enrolled in a pregnancy study. V gene TRBV7-9 combines with J gene TRBJ2-7; 13 bases are a match to TRBD2. The CDR3: CASSLGTSGVYEQYF. As DNA, the CDR3 is TGTGCCAGCAGCCTCGGGACTAGCGGGGTCTACGAGCAGTACTTC.